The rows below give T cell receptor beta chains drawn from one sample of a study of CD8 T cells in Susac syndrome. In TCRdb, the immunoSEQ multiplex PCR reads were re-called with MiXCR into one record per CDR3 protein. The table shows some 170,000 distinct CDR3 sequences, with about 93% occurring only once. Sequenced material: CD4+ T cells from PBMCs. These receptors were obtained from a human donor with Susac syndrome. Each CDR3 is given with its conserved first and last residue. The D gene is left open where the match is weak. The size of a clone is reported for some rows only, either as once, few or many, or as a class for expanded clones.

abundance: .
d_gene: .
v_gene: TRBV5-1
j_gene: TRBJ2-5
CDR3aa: CASSLSGVASQETQYF
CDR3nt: TGCGCCAGCAGCTTGTCAGGTGTGGCTAGCCAAGAGACCCAGTACTTC

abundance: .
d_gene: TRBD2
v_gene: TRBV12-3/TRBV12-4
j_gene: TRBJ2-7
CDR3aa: CASSLVGGPYEQYF
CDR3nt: TGTGCCAGCAGTTTAGTGGGAGGGCCCTACGAGCAGTACTTC

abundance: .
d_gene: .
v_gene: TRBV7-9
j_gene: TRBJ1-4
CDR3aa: CASSAGYDNEKLFF
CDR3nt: TGTGCCAGCAGCGCAGGGTACGATAATGAAAAACTGTTTTTT

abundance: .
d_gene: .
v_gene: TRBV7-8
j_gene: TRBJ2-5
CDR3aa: CASSLTTGDRQETQYF
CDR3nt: TGTGCCAGCAGCTTGACCACGGGAGACCGACAAGAGACCCAGTACTTC

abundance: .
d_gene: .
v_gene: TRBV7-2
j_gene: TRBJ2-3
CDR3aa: CASSLGIGTDTQYF
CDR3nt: TGTGCCAGCAGCTTAGGGATTGGCACAGATACGCAGTATTTT

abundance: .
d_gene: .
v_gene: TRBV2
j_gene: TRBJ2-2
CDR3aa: CASSDYTRSGELFF
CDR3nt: TGTGCCAGCAGTGACTACACAAGATCCGGGGAGCTGTTTTTT

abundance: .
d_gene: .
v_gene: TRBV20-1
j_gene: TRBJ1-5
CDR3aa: CSAMTGYNQPQHF
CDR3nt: TGCAGTGCTATGACGGGCTATAATCAGCCCCAGCATTTT

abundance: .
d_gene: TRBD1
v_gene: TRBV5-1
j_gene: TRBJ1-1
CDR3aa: CASSYTGTGREAFF
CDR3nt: TGCGCCAGCAGCTATACCGGGACAGGGCGCGAAGCTTTCTTT

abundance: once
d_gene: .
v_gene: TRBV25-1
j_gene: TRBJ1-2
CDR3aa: CASSEYITEGYTF
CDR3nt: TGTGCCAGCAGTGAATATATCACGGAGGGCTACACCTTC

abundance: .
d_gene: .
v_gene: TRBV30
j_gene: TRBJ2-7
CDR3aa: CAWSVSRSGEQYF
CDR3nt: TGTGCCTGGAGTGTAAGCAGGTCCGGCGAGCAGTACTTC

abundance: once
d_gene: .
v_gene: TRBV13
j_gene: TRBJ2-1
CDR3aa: CASSLSQGRNEQFF
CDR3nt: TGTGCCAGCAGCTTAAGCCAGGGTAGGAATGAGCAGTTCTTC

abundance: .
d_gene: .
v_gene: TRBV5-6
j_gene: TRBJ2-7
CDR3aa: CASSLYRIREQYF
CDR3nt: TGTGCCAGCAGCTTGTACAGGATCCGCGAGCAGTACTTC

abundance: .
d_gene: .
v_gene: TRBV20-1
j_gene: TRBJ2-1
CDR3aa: CSVEGEATNEQFF
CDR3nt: TGCAGTGTTGAAGGGGAGGCAACCAATGAGCAGTTCTTC

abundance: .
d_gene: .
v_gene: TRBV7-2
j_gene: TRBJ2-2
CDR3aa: CASSPGWDTGELFF
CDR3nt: TGTGCCAGCAGCCCCGGCTGGGACACCGGGGAGCTGTTTTTT

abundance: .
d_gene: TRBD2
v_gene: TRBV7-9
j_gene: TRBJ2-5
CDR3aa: CASSGGRSGTRQETQHF
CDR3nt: TGTGCCAGCAGCGGAGGACGGAGCGGGACCCGGCAAGAGACCCAGCACTTC

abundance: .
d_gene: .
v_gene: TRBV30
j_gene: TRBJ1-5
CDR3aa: CAWSNGAGYNQPQHF
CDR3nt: TGTGCCTGGAGTAACGGGGCAGGATACAATCAGCCCCAGCATTTT

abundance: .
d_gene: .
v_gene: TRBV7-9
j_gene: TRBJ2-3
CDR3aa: CASSQMRMGTDTQYF
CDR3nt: TGTGCCAGCAGCCAGATGCGTATGGGGACAGATACGCAGTATTTT

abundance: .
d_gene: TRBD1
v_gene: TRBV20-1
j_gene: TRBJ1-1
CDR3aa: CSATNDRENTEAFF
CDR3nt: TGCAGTGCTACGAATGACAGGGAGAACACTGAAGCTTTCTTT

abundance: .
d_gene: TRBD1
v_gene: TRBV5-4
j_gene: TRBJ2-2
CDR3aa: CASSLVPGQGFAGELFF
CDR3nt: TGTGCCAGCAGCTTGGTACCGGGACAGGGTTTCGCCGGGGAGCTGTTTTTT

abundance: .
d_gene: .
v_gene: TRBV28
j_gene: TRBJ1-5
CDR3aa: CASSRQQASNQPQHF
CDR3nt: TGTGCCAGCAGTAGACAGCAAGCAAGCAATCAGCCCCAGCATTTT

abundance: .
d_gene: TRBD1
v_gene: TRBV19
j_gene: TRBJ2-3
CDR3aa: CASRRDRGPEDTQYF
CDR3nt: TGTGCCAGTAGGCGGGACAGGGGGCCAGAGGATACGCAGTATTTT

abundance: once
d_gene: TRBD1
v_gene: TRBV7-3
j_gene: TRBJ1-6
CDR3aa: CASSLLGQGGNSPLHF
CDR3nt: TGTGCCAGCAGCCTCCTCGGACAGGGGGGAAATTCACCCCTCCACTTT

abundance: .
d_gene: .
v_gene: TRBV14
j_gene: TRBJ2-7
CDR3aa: CASSLNSIHEQYF
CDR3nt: TGTGCCAGCAGCCTAAACTCGATCCACGAGCAGTACTTC

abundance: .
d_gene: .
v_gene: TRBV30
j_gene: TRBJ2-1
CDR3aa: CAWERALNSYNEQFF
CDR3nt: TGTGCCTGGGAAAGGGCCCTAAACTCCTACAATGAGCAGTTCTTC

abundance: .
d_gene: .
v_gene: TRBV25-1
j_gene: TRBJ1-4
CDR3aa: CASSELVQPEKLFF
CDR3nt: TGTGCCAGCAGTGAATTGGTACAACCCGAAAAACTGTTTTTT

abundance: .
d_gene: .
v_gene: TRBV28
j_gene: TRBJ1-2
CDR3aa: CASSMSPNYGYTF
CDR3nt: TGTGCCAGCAGTATGTCACCGAACTATGGCTACACCTTC

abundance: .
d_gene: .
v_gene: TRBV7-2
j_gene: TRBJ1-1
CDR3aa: CASSLIGVLNTEAFF
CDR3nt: TGTGCCAGCAGCCTCATCGGTGTTCTGAACACTGAAGCTTTCTTT

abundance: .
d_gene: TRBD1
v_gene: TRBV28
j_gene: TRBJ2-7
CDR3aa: CASSLYPPGQGTYEQYF
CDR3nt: TGTGCCAGCAGTCTATACCCCCCGGGACAGGGAACCTACGAGCAGTACTTC

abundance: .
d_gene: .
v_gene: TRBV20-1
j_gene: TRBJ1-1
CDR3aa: CSARRYQGTGYGTEAFF
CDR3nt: TGCAGTGCTAGACGGTACCAGGGCACAGGGTATGGGACTGAAGCTTTCTTT

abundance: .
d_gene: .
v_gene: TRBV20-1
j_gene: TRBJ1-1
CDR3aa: CSAREYTEAFF
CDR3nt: TGCAGTGCTAGAGAATACACTGAAGCTTTCTTT

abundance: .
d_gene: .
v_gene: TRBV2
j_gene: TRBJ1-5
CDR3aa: CASNGRTSNQPQHF
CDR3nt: TGTGCCAGCAACGGACGGACTAGCAATCAGCCCCAGCATTTT

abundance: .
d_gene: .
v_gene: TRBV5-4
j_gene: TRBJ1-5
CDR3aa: CASSPYTGRTNQPQHF
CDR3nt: TGTGCCAGCAGCCCATACACAGGGAGAACGAATCAGCCCCAGCATTTT

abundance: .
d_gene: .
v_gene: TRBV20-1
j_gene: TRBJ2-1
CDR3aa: CSARYGPEQFF
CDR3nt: TGCAGTGCTAGATATGGGCCAGAGCAGTTCTTC

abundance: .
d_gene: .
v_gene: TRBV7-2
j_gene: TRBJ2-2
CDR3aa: CASSSFPRANTGELFF
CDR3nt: TGTGCCAGCAGCTCGTTTCCACGAGCGAACACCGGGGAGCTGTTTTTT

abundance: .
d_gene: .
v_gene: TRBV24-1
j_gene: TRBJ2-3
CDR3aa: CATSDRGTPTDTQYF
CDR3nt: TGTGCCACCAGCGATCGCGGGACACCCACAGATACGCAGTATTTT

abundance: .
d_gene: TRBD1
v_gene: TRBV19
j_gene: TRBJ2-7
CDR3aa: CASSVDRGSYEQYF
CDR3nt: TGTGCCAGTAGTGTCGACAGGGGATCCTACGAGCAGTACTTC

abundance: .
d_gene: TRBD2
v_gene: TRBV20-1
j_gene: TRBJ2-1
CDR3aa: CSARGERWVDEQFF
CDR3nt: TGCAGTGCCCGGGGGGAGCGGTGGGTTGATGAGCAGTTCTTC

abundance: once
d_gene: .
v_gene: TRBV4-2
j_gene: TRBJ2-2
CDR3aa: CASSQETNTNTGELFF
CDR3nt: TGTGCCAGCAGCCAAGAAACAAATACGAACACCGGGGAGCTGTTTTTT

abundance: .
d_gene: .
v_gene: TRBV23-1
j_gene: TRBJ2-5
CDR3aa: CASSLRIQETQYF
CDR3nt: TGCGCCAGCAGTTTGCGGATACAAGAGACCCAGTACTTC

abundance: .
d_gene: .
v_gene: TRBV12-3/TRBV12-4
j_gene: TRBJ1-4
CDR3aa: CASSPPRAKLFF
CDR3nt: TGTGCCAGCAGCCCTCCGCGGGCTAAACTGTTTTTT

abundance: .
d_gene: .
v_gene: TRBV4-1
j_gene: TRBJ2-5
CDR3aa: CASSQDRQTYQETQYF
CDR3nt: TGCGCCAGCAGCCAAGACCGACAGACGTACCAAGAGACCCAGTACTTC